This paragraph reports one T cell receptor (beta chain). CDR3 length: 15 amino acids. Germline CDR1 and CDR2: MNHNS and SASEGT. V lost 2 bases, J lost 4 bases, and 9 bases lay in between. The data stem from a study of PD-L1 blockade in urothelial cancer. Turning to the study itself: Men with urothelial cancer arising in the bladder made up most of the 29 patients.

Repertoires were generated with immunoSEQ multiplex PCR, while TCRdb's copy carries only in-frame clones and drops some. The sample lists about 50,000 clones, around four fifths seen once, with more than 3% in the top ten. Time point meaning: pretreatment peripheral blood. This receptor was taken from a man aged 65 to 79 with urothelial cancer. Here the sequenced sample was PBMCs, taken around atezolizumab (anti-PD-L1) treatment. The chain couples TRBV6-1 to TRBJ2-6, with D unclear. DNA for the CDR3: TGTGCCAGCAGTGAAATACGGTTCGGGGCCAACGTCCTGACTTTC. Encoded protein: CASSEIRFGANVLTF.